This TCR beta chain is from a study of control samples from healthy donors and cancer patients. The V gene lost 5 bases and the J gene lost 2 bases, with 3 bases spanning the gap. Germline CDR1 SEHNR, CDR2 FQNEAQ (reference sequence). CDR3 size: 11 residues. Data came from immunoSEQ multiplex PCR; TCRdb stores just in-frame clones and leaves some out. Of under 130,000 clones in the sample, roughly 80% were seen once. This chain connects TRBV7-9 to TRBJ1-1; D gene unclear. Sequenced sample: blood. The source is a woman aged 45-59 years in good health. The CDR3, as DNA: TGTGCCAGCAGCGTTAACACTGAAGCTTTCTTT. Its translation: CASSVNTEAFF.